These 21 T cell receptor beta chains were sequenced from one sample in a study of technical replicates of blood from several donors. TCRdb's table, derived via immunoSEQ multiplex PCR, lists solely in-frame clones and lacks some. The profile shows about 75,000 clones, roughly 89% of them singletons. The sequencing input was T cells isolated from PBMCs. These receptors all stem from a human donor in good health. Some clones in this sample may be carry-over from other donors' samples.

V is TRBV2 and J is TRBJ1-5; D gene ambiguous. Germline V lookup: CDR1 SNHLY, CDR2 FYNNEI. CDR3 size: 15 residues. V lost 4 bases and J lost 1, with 11 bases in between. CDR3 sequence (DNA): TGTGCCAGCAGTGTTAGTGGGCTAAGCAATCAGCCCCAGCATTTT. Translation: CASSVSGLSNQPQHF.

The J gene is TRBJ2-2, the V gene TRBV25-1; possible D gene TRBD1, 5 bases. This CDR3 comprises 15 residues. V dropped 3 bases and J dropped 4 bases, with 12 bases sitting between them. Per germline, CDR1 MGHDK and CDR2 SYGVNS. The CDR3 protein is CASSDPRRGTGELFF. The CDR3 DNA follows: TGTGCCAGCAGTGACCCTCGAAGGGGCACCGGGGAGCTGTTTTTT.

This clone was detected only once. The chain has TRBV19 and TRBJ2-2; D may be TRBD2 (5 bases). This CDR3 spans 10 amino acids. Germline V CDR1 and CDR2: LNHDA, SQIVND (reference sequence). V was clipped by 10 bases and J by 7 bases, with 7 bases between them. CDR3 nucleotides: TGTGCCACCCGGGGCGGGGAGCTGTTTTTT. Its translation: CATRGGELFF.

V and J are TRBV15 and TRBJ2-2; TRBD2 aligns across 8 bases. CDR3 length: 15 amino acids. Trimming took 0 bases from V and 7 from J; bases not matched to a gene: 4. Germline V CDR1 and CDR2: LNHNV, YYDKDF (reference sequence). CDR3 sequence reads: CATSRETAGVGELFF. The DNA for the CDR3 is TGTGCCACCAGCAGAGAGACAGCGGGGGTCGGGGAGCTGTTTTTT.

The chain uses TRBV11-2 and TRBJ1-1, with no clear D. CDR1 is SGHAT and CDR2 is FQNNGV in the germline V gene. V was clipped by 1 base and J by 7 bases, with 13 bases between them. This CDR3 region has 14 residues. The CDR3 DNA reads TGTGCCAGCAGCTTAGGACGACATCCAGGTGAAGCTTTCTTT. Its translation: CASSLGRHPGEAFF.

The genes are TRBV11-3 and TRBJ2-7; possible D gene TRBD2, 6 bases. CDR1 and CDR2 (germline): SGHNT, YENEEA. The CDR3 is made up of 19 amino acids. The ends were cut back, 4 bases at V and 5 bases at J, with 30 bases in the middle. This CDR3 is CASSSYRGTLGKSLDEQYF. The CDR3 DNA sequence: TGTGCCAGCAGCTCCTACCGCGGGACTCTCGGTAAATCTTTGGACGAGCAGTACTTC.

The chain joins TRBV18 to TRBJ1-4; 8 positions match TRBD1. Germline CDR1 and CDR2: KGHSH and LQKENI. The V gene end was trimmed by 4 bases and the J gene end by 4 bases; junction bases not matched to a gene: 2. The CDR3 sequence is 14 residues long. DNA of the CDR3: TGTGCCAGCTCACGGACAGGGCTTAATGAAAAACTGTTTTTT. It yields the protein CASSRTGLNEKLFF.

V and J are TRBV18 and TRBJ2-2, with 12 bases that match TRBD2. Germline CDR1 KGHSH, CDR2 LQKENI. The CDR3 length is 17 residues. V was pared by 3 bases and J by 0 bases, with 2 bases of the junction left unmatched. The CDR3 nucleotides are TGTGCCAGCTCACCGCTAGCGGGAGGGACGAACACCGGGGAGCTGTTTTTT. Protein: CASSPLAGGTNTGELFF.

The gene calls are TRBV2 and TRBJ1-1, with 9 positions matching TRBD1. Trimming cost V 8 bases and J 4 bases; bases outside gene matches: 8. The CDR3 has 14 residues. Germline values: CDR1 SNHLY, CDR2 FYNNEI. CDR3 DNA sequence: TGTGCCAGCGGCGGACAGGGGTATAGCACTGAAGCTTTCTTT. Its protein product is CASGGQGYSTEAFF.

The rearrangement uses TRBV7-9 and TRBJ2-1, with D maybe TRBD2 (6 bases). Germline values: CDR1 SEHNR, CDR2 FQNEAQ (reference sequence). The CDR3 is made up of 13 amino acids. Between the trimmed V and J ends, which lost 5 bases and 10 bases, there was a span of 15 bases. The CDR3 reads CASSPAGRVEQFF. Written as DNA, the CDR3 is TGTGCCAGCAGCCCAGCGGGTAGGGTCGAGCAGTTCTTC. Filled out from reference TRBV7-9 and TRBJ2-1, the complete variable domain reads DTGVSQNPRHKITKRGQNVTFRCDPISEHNRLYWYRQTLGQGPEFLTYFQNEAQLEKSRLLSDRFSAERPKGSFSTLEIQRTEQGDSAMYLCASSPAGRVEQFFGPGTRLTVL.

This clone was found once. The rearrangement joins TRBV4-1 to TRBJ2-7; TRBD2 agrees at 8 bases. CDR3 length: 14 amino acids. The V segment lost 4 bases and the J segment 5 bases; nucleotides outside the gene matches: 7. The V gene's germline CDR1 is MGHRA and CDR2 YSYEKL. CDR3 sequence reads: CASSPGGEPNEQYF. CDR3 DNA sequence: TGCGCCAGCAGCCCGGGGGGGGAGCCAAACGAGCAGTACTTC.

The chain links TRBV5-1 to TRBJ2-5; D uncertain. Looked up from germline, CDR1 is SGHRS and CDR2 is YFSETQ. CDR3 size: 11 residues. Trimming shortened V by 0 bases and J by 9 bases, and 6 bases separated the two germline ends. DNA for the CDR3: TGCGCCAGCAGCTTGGAGCGACCCCAGTACTTC. Translating it yields CASSLERPQYF.

The V call is TRBV4-1, the J call TRBJ2-7, with 14 bases identical to TRBD2. The trim removed 3 bases at V and 13 bases at J, leaving 11 bases unmatched. CDR1 is MGHRA, CDR2 YSYEKL, per germline. This CDR3 comprises 15 residues. The DNA for the CDR3 is TGCGCCAGCAGCCACCCCGGACTAGCGGGGGGTAAGACCTACTTC. Protein sequence: CASSHPGLAGGKTYF.

V gene TRBV19 combines with J gene TRBJ2-1, with 11 bases matching TRBD2. The length of the CDR3 is 15 residues. V lost 1 base to trimming and J lost 7 bases; unmatched junction nucleotides: 3. The germline V gene has CDR1 LNHDA and CDR2 SQIVND (reference sequence). CDR3 in amino acids: CASSIGSSGRNEQFF. In nucleotides, the CDR3 is TGTGCCAGTAGTATAGGGTCTAGCGGGAGGAATGAGCAGTTCTTC. Complete variable domain (other parts from reference TRBV19 and TRBJ2-1): DGGITQSPKYLFRKEGQNVTLSCEQNLNHDAMYWYRQDPGQGLRLIYYSQIVNDFQKGDIAEGYSVSREKKESFPLTVTSAQKNPTAFYLCASSIGSSGRNEQFFGPGTRLTVL.

This chain joins TRBV5-1 and TRBJ2-3; 9 nucleotides match TRBD2. Germline V gives CDR1 SGHRS, CDR2 YFSETQ. The CDR3 spans 15 residues. Germline trimming cut 0 bases from V and 3 bases from J; bases unmatched to any gene: 2. CDR3 sequence reads: CASSLGGGATDTQYF. The CDR3 nucleotides read TGCGCCAGCAGCTTGGGCGGGGGGGCAACAGATACGCAGTATTTT. The full variable domain, its missing parts supplied by reference TRBV5-1 and TRBJ2-3, is KAGVTQTPRYLIKTRGQQVTLSCSPISGHRSVSWYQQTPGQGLQFLFEYFSETQRNKGNFPGRFSGRQFSNSRSEMNVSTLELGDSALYLCASSLGGGATDTQYFGPGTRLTVL.

This clone is a singleton in its sample. This sequence joins TRBV4-1 and TRBJ1-1; D is ambiguous. This CDR3 contains 13 residues. Germline CDR1 MGHRA, CDR2 YSYEKL. Trimming stripped 4 bases from V and 10 bases from J, with 16 bases between. CDR3 loop: CASSPPRVIGAFF. CDR3 nucleotides: TGCGCCAGCAGCCCCCCCCGAGTTATTGGAGCTTTCTTT.

The chain is built from TRBV27 and TRBJ2-7; D gene ambiguous. Germline assignment: CDR1 MNHEY and CDR2 SMNVEV (reference sequence). V lost 4 bases to trimming and J lost 1 base, with 11 bases between them. This CDR3 spans 14 amino acids. CDR3 sequence: CASSSSFISYEQYF. The CDR3 nucleotides read TGTGCCAGCAGTTCCTCGTTTATTTCCTACGAGCAGTACTTC.

The V call is TRBV7-9, the J call TRBJ2-7; no firm D call. V was pared by 1 base and J by 3 bases, with 4 bases between. This CDR3 has 12 residues. Germline V gene sequence: CDR1 SEHNR, CDR2 FQNEAQ (reference sequence). The CDR3 spells CASSLGVYEQYF. Written as DNA, the CDR3 is TGTGCCAGCAGCTTAGGAGTCTACGAGCAGTACTTC.

The chain has TRBV5-1 and TRBJ2-1; tentative D call: TRBD2 (6 bases). This CDR3 contains 14 residues. In germline, CDR1 is SGHRS, CDR2 YFSETQ. V shed 1 base and J shed 6 bases, with 11 bases lying between them. The CDR3 region is CASSLSGPGNEQFF. In DNA, the CDR3 is TGCGCCAGCAGCTTGAGCGGGCCGGGCAATGAGCAGTTCTTC.

The rearrangement uses TRBV19 and TRBJ2-7, with D tentatively TRBD1 (5 bases). V dropped 2 bases and J dropped 2 bases, with 13 bases sitting between them. The germline CDR1 and CDR2 sequences are LNHDA and SQIVND (reference sequence). This CDR3 is 15 amino acids long. The CDR3, as DNA: TGTGCCAGTAGTATATTGGTTACAGGAGCCTACGAGCAGTACTTC. It is translated as CASSILVTGAYEQYF.

CDR3 coding DNA: TGTGCCCATAGGGGCGGGGGCGCGGGCTATGGCTACACCTTC. This gives the protein CAHRGGGAGYGYTF. The genes are TRBV30 and TRBJ1-2; possible D gene TRBD1, 6 bases. Germline CDR1 reads GTSNPN; CDR2 reads SVGIG (reference sequence). The length of the CDR3 is 14 residues. Trimming stripped 8 bases from V and 4 bases from J, with 20 bases between.